This is a list of T cell receptor beta chains from one sample in a study of blood T cell repertoires in COVID-19. Measured with immunoSEQ multiplex PCR; TCRdb has only the in-frame clones, and not every one. Seen here are 80,000 to 90,000 clones, around 87% observed once, and the top ten hold roughly 5.1%. The sample was peripheral blood. Receptor source: a middle-aged man with acute or convalescent COVID-19. CDR3s include the opening cysteine and the closing phenylalanine or tryptophan. A D gene is named only where the DNA matches it firmly. Part of the rows lack a size; the others show once, few, many or a class for expanded clones.

D	size	J	V	DNA	CDR3
.	once	TRBJ2-2	TRBV24-1	TGTGCCACGAAGGACAGCGCGAACACCGGGGAGCTGTTTTTT	CATKDSANTGELFF
.	.	TRBJ1-4	TRBV19	TGTGCCAGTAGTATCCTGGTGATGAGAACTAATGAAAAACTGTTTTTT	CASSILVMRTNEKLFF
.	.	TRBJ1-1	TRBV6-6	TGTGCCAGCAGTCCGACCCCCTTTGCCGGTCCATGGGGCTTGGACACTGAAGCTTTCTTT	CASSPTPFAGPWGLDTEAFF
.	once	TRBJ2-5	TRBV12-3/TRBV12-4	TGTGCCAGCAGCCGTGGAAGCGGGGAGACCCAGTACTTC	CASSRGSGETQYF
TRBD1	.	TRBJ1-1	TRBV30	TGTGCCTGGAGCTCTCTGATAGATAGGGGGCGAGACACTGAAGCTTTCTTT	CAWSSLIDRGRDTEAFF
.	.	TRBJ2-5	TRBV12-3/TRBV12-4	TGTGCCAGCAGTTTCGGGGTCCAAGAGACCCAGTACTTC	CASSFGVQETQYF
.	.	TRBJ2-1	TRBV3-1/TRBV3-2	TGTGCCAGCAGCCAAGATCTGCGTCTCTACAATGAGCAGTTCTTC	CASSQDLRLYNEQFF
TRBD2	.	TRBJ2-5	TRBV6-2/TRBV6-3	TGTGCCAGCAGTTACTCTAGCGGGGGGGAGAAGACCCAGTACTTC	CASSYSSGGEKTQYF
TRBD2	.	TRBJ2-1	TRBV5-1	TGCGCCAGCAGCCCCGAGGAGCGGGGCTACAATGAGCAGTTCTTC	CASSPEERGYNEQFF
TRBD2	.	TRBJ2-1	TRBV5-1	TGCGCCAGCAGCTTGGCGCGGCTAGCGGACAATGAGCAGTTCTTC	CASSLARLADNEQFF